This TCR beta chain comes out of a study of identical twins. As regards this clonotype: The target antigen is unknown.

Germline lookup yields CDR1 SEHNR and CDR2 FQNEAQ (reference sequence). Trimming cost V 5 bases and J 2 bases, with 13 bases left between them. The CDR3 runs to 14 residues. Study-level findings and limits: Fewer insertions marked abundant cord blood beta clonotypes; young adult naive trended weakly, memory not at all.

Unique molecular identifiers were present on cDNA, and template switching added a universal primer site. From the 5' RACE reads, TCRdb called clonotypes with MiXCR, one entry per CDR3 protein. The table has more than 600,000 distinct CDR3 sequences, over 15% seen once. The sample was also linked to a second study, of T cells expressing NK-cell markers.

The sequence derives from a woman younger than 35 in good health. The sequenced sample consisted of PBMCs. The rearrangement links TRBV7-9 to TRBJ2-7; D possibly matches TRBD1 or TRBD2 (6 bases each). The CDR3 DNA is TGTGCCAGCAGCGATAGGGGGGCAGCCTACGAGCAGTACTTC. Its protein product is CASSDRGAAYEQYF. Complete variable domain (other parts from reference TRBV7-9 and TRBJ2-7): DTGVSQNPRHKITKRGQNVTFRCDPISEHNRLYWYRQTLGQGPEFLTYFQNEAQLEKSRLLSDRFSAERPKGSFSTLEIQRTEQGDSAMYLCASSDRGAAYEQYFGPGTRLTVT.